This T cell receptor (beta chain) was captured by sequencing in a study of cytomegalovirus exposure and HLA in healthy donors. In the study overall: An earlier analysis found 120 million or so unique TCR beta sequences from around 180 million T cells.

Losses at the gene ends were 5 bases for V and 1 base for J; bases not matched to a gene: 3. CDR3 length: 15 amino acids. CDR1 is LNHDA, CDR2 SQIVND, per germline (reference sequence). Both 60 Vbeta primers and 13 Jbeta primers went into the PCR. The repertoire was sequenced with immunoSEQ multiplex PCR; TCRdb's copy has only in-frame clones and lacks some. This table lists 150,000 or so clones. Sequences were obtained from PBMCs. The chain uses TRBV19 and TRBJ2-5, with 11 bases that match TRBD2. This receptor was identified in a man aged 25-45 years in good health and CMV-seronegative. CDR3: CASSPGLAAQETQYF. The CDR3 coding sequence is TGTGCCAGTAGTCCGGGACTAGCGGCCCAAGAGACCCAGTACTTC.